Presented here are 4 T cell receptor beta chains from one specimen sequenced in a study of blood T cell repertoires in COVID-19. TCRdb's copy holds only in-frame clones and misses some; the assay was immunoSEQ multiplex PCR. The data contain some 200,000 clones, about 80% of them singletons. The sample was PBMCs or T cells enriched from blood (not recorded which). The receptors come from a man in his forties who had recovered from COVID-19.

In its sample, this clone was seen once. V and J are TRBV12-2 and TRBJ2-5; the table gives TRBD2 as D, unverified against the DNA. TRBV12-2 is given as a pseudogene. CDR3 size: 15 residues. CDR3 in amino acids: CASRLALSLQETQYF. In DNA form, the CDR3 reads TGTGCAAGTCGCTTAGCGCTATCCCTTCAAGAGACCCAGTACTTC.

This chain links TRBV5-1 with TRBJ1-1; the D gene is possibly TRBD1 (6 bases). Germline CDR1 SGHRS, CDR2 YFSETQ. CDR3 length: 14 residues. V was cut by 3 bases and J by 1 base, with 10 bases left in between. This CDR3 is CASSYVQGNTEAFF. The DNA of the CDR3 is TGCGCCAGCAGCTACGTACAGGGGAACACTGAAGCTTTCTTT.

The chain employs TRBV21-1 and TRBJ1-5. TRBV21-1 is deemed a pseudogene. This CDR3 region has 17 residues. This CDR3 is CASSKVASGDFSQPQHF. CDR3 bases: TGTGCCAGCAGCAAAGTAGCGAGCGGGGACTTCTCTCAGCCCCAGCATTTT.

The chain links TRBV6-2 or TRBV6-3 to TRBJ2-2; D is uncertain. The CDR3 is made up of 13 amino acids. Trimming pared 2 bases from V and 5 bases from J, leaving 6 bases between. Germline CDR1 and CDR2: MNHEY and SVGEGT. CDR3 residues: CASSYIGTGELFF. The CDR3 coding sequence is TGTGCCAGCAGTTACATCGGGACCGGGGAGCTGTTTTTT.